This T cell receptor (beta chain) is drawn from a study of human T cells and chemical hapten exposure. Background on the study: Patients' scalps got diphenylcyclopropenone weekly throughout the approximately 25-week study. Readings were taken at 6 days from patch tests that had applied 0.01% DPC to the upper back. Alopecia areata, totalis or universalis affected patients, mainly female.

V lost 5 bases and J lost 4, with 9 bases in between. The CDR3 has 13 amino acids. Looked up from germline, CDR1 is MNHEY and CDR2 is SMNVEV (reference sequence). In its sample, this clonotype was seen many times. TCRdb processed the RACE reads anew with MiXCR; each CDR3 protein has one entry. This table has over 80,000 distinct CDR3 sequences, 11% appearing once. Noted time point: patch test 3, about 24 weeks after DPC sensitization. The treatment was: therapeutic diphenylcyclopropenone sensitization with weekly scalp DPC. Unfractionated whole blood was the source from which total RNA was extracted. The sample was whole blood, taken in connection with sensitization to the hapten diphenylcyclopropenone (DPC). This sequence was found in a woman aged 25-40 years with alopecia areata. Some clones in this sample may be carry-over from other donors' samples. The chain combines TRBV27 with TRBJ2-1; D perhaps matches TRBD1 (5 bases). CDR3 DNA sequence: TGTGCCAGCAGTGGGGCGGAGTACAATGAGCAGTTCTTC. As protein: CASSGAEYNEQFF.